A selection of T cell receptor beta chains follows, all from one sample in a study of blood T cell repertoires in COVID-19. Measured with immunoSEQ multiplex PCR; TCRdb has only the in-frame clones, and not every one. The profile shows about 200,000 clones, approximately 86% of them singletons. Material for sequencing was PBMCs or T cells enriched from blood (not recorded which). These TCRs come from a woman younger than 45 who had recovered from COVID-19. Both conserved end residues are part of each CDR3. The D gene is left open where the match is weak. Clone size appears in some rows only: once, few, many, or a class for an expanded clone.

clone_size	v_call	j_call	d_call	cdr3_nt	cdr3_aa
.	TRBV2	TRBJ1-5	TRBD1	TGTGCCAGCAGTGGGGACAGGGGGAGCAATCAGCCCCAGCATTTT	CASSGDRGSNQPQHF
.	TRBV5-1	TRBJ2-7	TRBD1	TGCGCCACTGGTAGGACAGGGGGCTCCTACGAGCAGTACTTC	CATGRTGGSYEQYF
once	TRBV21-1	TRBJ2-2	.	TGTGCCAGCAGCAAATTCACTAGCGGGGGGGCTGGCACCGGGGAGCTGTTTTTT	CASSKFTSGGAGTGELFF
.	TRBV6-6	TRBJ2-5	.	TGTGCCAGCAGTTACCCGGCGGAAAGACGCGAGACCCAGTACTTC	CASSYPAERRETQYF
.	TRBV19	TRBJ1-2	TRBD1	TGTGCCAGTAGCCGGGGACAGGGCAACTATGGCTACACCTTC	CASSRGQGNYGYTF
once	TRBV19	TRBJ1-4	.	TGTGCCAGTAGTACTGACACCACAACTAATGAAAAACTGTTTTTT	CASSTDTTTNEKLFF
.	TRBV6-1	TRBJ1-2	.	TGTGCCAGCAGTGAAGCGGCAGGAGGAACCTATGGCTACACCTTC	CASSEAAGGTYGYTF
.	TRBV4-2	TRBJ1-3	TRBD1	TGTGCCAGCAGCCAATCACAGGGGGCAAATGGAAACACCATATATTTT	CASSQSQGANGNTIYF
.	TRBV12-5	TRBJ2-3	.	TGTGCTAGTGGTTTGGCGCGGGATACGCAGTATTTT	CASGLARDTQYF
many	TRBV27	TRBJ2-7	TRBD1	TGTGCCAGCACCGGACAGGGAGCGGCCTACGAGCAGTACTTC	CASTGQGAAYEQYF
.	TRBV5-1	TRBJ2-5	TRBD2	TGCGCCAGCAGCTTGGGTGCTAGCGGGGGGGAAGAGACCCAGTACTTC	CASSLGASGGEETQYF
.	TRBV11-3	TRBJ1-1	.	TGTGCCAGCAGCTTATCAGGGGAATGGGCTGAAGCTTTCTTT	CASSLSGEWAEAFF
.	TRBV19	TRBJ2-4	TRBD2	TGTGCCAGTAGGGCGGGAGGGACAAACATTCAGTACTTC	CASRAGGTNIQYF
.	TRBV7-9	TRBJ2-7	.	TGTGCCAGCAGCCTAGTTCAGCAGGCAGGAGGTATCTACGAGCAGTACTTC	CASSLVQQAGGIYEQYF
.	TRBV7-7	TRBJ2-2	.	TGTGCCAGCAGCCTCGACTCCACCGGGGAGCTGTTTTTT	CASSLDSTGELFF
.	TRBV7-2	TRBJ1-1	.	TGTGCCAGCAGCGCACAGTTGAACACTGAAGCTTTCTTT	CASSAQLNTEAFF
.	TRBV4-2	TRBJ1-4	.	TGTGCCAGCAGCCAAGTTCGAACTAATGAAAAACTGTTTTTT	CASSQVRTNEKLFF
.	TRBV7-2	TRBJ2-1	TRBD2	TGTGCCAGCAGCTTTAAAGCGGGAGATCATAGTGAGCAGTTCTTC	CASSFKAGDHSEQFF
many	TRBV30	TRBJ2-7	TRBD2	TGTGCCTGGAGACGACTAGCGGGTTCTCCCTACGAGCAGTACTTC	CAWRRLAGSPYEQYF
.	TRBV6-5	TRBJ2-3	.	TGTGCCAGCCGTAAACCCTCGGGGGGCACAGATACGCAGTATTTT	CASRKPSGGTDTQYF
.	TRBV6-5	TRBJ2-1	.	TGTGCCAGCAGACCGCCCGGTTCGTCAGGTTGGTTCTTC	CASRPPGSSGWFF
.	TRBV29-1	TRBJ1-1	TRBD1	TGCAGCGTTTCTCAGGGGGCCACTGAAGCTTTCTTT	CSVSQGATEAFF
.	TRBV6-5	TRBJ2-1	.	TGTGCCAGCAGTTGGGGCACCAATGAGCAGTTCTTC	CASSWGTNEQFF
.	TRBV3-1/TRBV3-2	TRBJ1-2	.	TGTGCCAGCAGCCCCGGGGGACGCTATGGCTACACCTTC	CASSPGGRYGYTF
.	TRBV7-6	TRBJ2-1	.	TGTGCCAGCAGCTCCCCTTCCATTAGCGATAGCTCCTACAATGAGCAGTTCTTC	CASSSPSISDSSYNEQFF
.	TRBV2	TRBJ1-1	TRBD1	TGTGCCAGCTCAGATTCCCCCGTCCCGGGACAGGGACCGAACACTGAAGCTTTCTTT	CASSDSPVPGQGPNTEAFF
.	TRBV27	TRBJ1-4	.	TGTGCCAGCAGTTTGAGGGGTCCGGGAGCAACTAATGAAAAACTGTTTTTT	CASSLRGPGATNEKLFF
.	TRBV7-9	TRBJ2-1	TRBD2	TGTGCCAGCAGCCTCCGACTAGCGGGAGGTTTGAGTGAGCAGTTCTTC	CASSLRLAGGLSEQFF
.	TRBV27	TRBJ1-5	.	TGTGCCAGCAGTCCGAGGGGGAACAATCAGCCCCAGCATTTT	CASSPRGNNQPQHF
.	TRBV5-1	TRBJ2-7	TRBD1	TGCGCCAGCAGCCTTCCCGGGACAGGGGTATACGAGCAGTACTTC	CASSLPGTGVYEQYF
.	TRBV28	TRBJ2-3	.	TGTGCCAGCGGTGGCATTTCAGATACGCAGTATTTT	CASGGISDTQYF
.	TRBV11-2	TRBJ1-1	TRBD1	TGTGCCAGCAGCTTACGTACCGTGGGACAGTCGGAAGCTTTCTTT	CASSLRTVGQSEAFF
.	TRBV7-2	TRBJ1-1	TRBD1	TGTGCCAGCAGCTCGACAGGGGTTGAAGCTTTCTTT	CASSSTGVEAFF
.	TRBV18	TRBJ1-5	TRBD1	TGTGCCAGCTCTCCCGGACAGGGAGATCAGCCCCAGCATTTT	CASSPGQGDQPQHF
once	TRBV7-2	TRBJ2-1	TRBD1	TGTGCCAGTAGGACAGGGGGCTCCTACAATGAGCAGTTCTTC	CASRTGGSYNEQFF
.	TRBV5-1	TRBJ1-1	.	TGCGCCAGCAGCCTGCTGAGCCAGGTCGGAGGCACTGAAGCTTTCTTT	CASSLLSQVGGTEAFF
.	TRBV10-3	TRBJ2-1	TRBD2	TGTGCCATCAGTGCCCAAATACTAGCGGGATTATCGGGTGAGCAGTTCTTC	CAISAQILAGLSGEQFF
.	TRBV4-3	TRBJ1-6	.	TGCGCCAGCAGCCCTGCCCAGGGAAGGAATTCACCCCTCCACTTT	CASSPAQGRNSPLHF
.	TRBV19	TRBJ1-1	TRBD1	TGTGCCAGTAGTATCGACAGGGGCATGAACACTGAAGCTTTCTTT	CASSIDRGMNTEAFF
few	TRBV19	TRBJ1-5	.	TGTGCCAGTAGTAGGGCTTTGGGGCCCCAGCATTTT	CASSRALGPQHF
.	TRBV19	TRBJ1-5	.	TGTGCCAGTGGGGGAGGTGTTGGCAATCAGCCCCAGCATTTT	CASGGGVGNQPQHF
.	TRBV4-1	TRBJ1-5	TRBD1	TGCGCCAGCAGCCGGGGGACAGGGGAGTTTCAGCCCCAGCATTTT	CASSRGTGEFQPQHF
.	TRBV29-1	TRBJ1-5	.	TGCAGCGTTTTAGTGGGGGCGGGTCAGCCCCAGCATTTT	CSVLVGAGQPQHF
.	TRBV19	TRBJ2-7	.	TGTGCCAGTAGTGTACGCAATACAGGGTCCGACGAGCAGTACTTC	CASSVRNTGSDEQYF
.	TRBV6-6	TRBJ1-6	TRBD1	TGTGCCAGCAATATGGGACAGTATAATTCACCCCTCCACTTT	CASNMGQYNSPLHF
.	TRBV3-1/TRBV3-2	TRBJ2-7	TRBD2	TGTGCCAGCAGCTACTCCTCGGGACTAGCGGGAGTGAGAGAGCAGTACTTC	CASSYSSGLAGVREQYF
.	TRBV9	TRBJ2-1	TRBD1	TGTGCCAGCAGCATGAGACAGGGGCACTACAATGAGCAGTTCTTC	CASSMRQGHYNEQFF
few	TRBV7-3	TRBJ1-1	.	TGTGCCAGCAGCCCCGGTCTCCTCGGGACTGAAGCTTTCTTT	CASSPGLLGTEAFF
.	TRBV11-2	TRBJ2-5	TRBD1	TGTGCCAGCAGCTTACTAGGGGACAGGGGTGAGACCCAGTACTTC	CASSLLGDRGETQYF
.	TRBV19	TRBJ2-3	TRBD2	TGTGCCAGTAGCTGGCCGGGCGGGGGTACAGATACGCAGTATTTT	CASSWPGGGTDTQYF
.	TRBV6-5	TRBJ2-7	TRBD2	TGTGCCAGCAGCCCAGCGGGAGTAAACGAGCAGTACTTC	CASSPAGVNEQYF
.	TRBV6-6	TRBJ1-2	.	TGTGCCAGCAGTTCGGGACATGCTAACTATGGCTACACCTTC	CASSSGHANYGYTF
once	TRBV2	TRBJ1-5	.	TGTGCCAGCTCTGGACAGCTACTAAATCAGCCCCAGCATTTT	CASSGQLLNQPQHF
once	TRBV9	TRBJ1-1	TRBD1	TGTGCCAGCAGCGGCACAGGGGACTCTTTGAACACTGAAGCTTTCTTT	CASSGTGDSLNTEAFF
once	TRBV4-1	TRBJ2-3	.	TGCGCCAGCAGCCAAACTGCTATTGGACAGCAAGGGGCGAACACAGATACGCAGTATTTT	CASSQTAIGQQGANTDTQYF
.	TRBV24-1	TRBJ2-1	TRBD2	TGTGCCACCACGGGGACAGGGACTAGCGGCAGCAATGAGCAGTTCTTC	CATTGTGTSGSNEQFF
.	TRBV7-8	TRBJ1-2	.	TGTGCCAGCAGCCTGTGGACAGAGCTTAACTATGGCTACACCTTC	CASSLWTELNYGYTF
.	TRBV19	TRBJ2-5	TRBD2	TGTGCCAGTAGTACCCTAGCGGGAGGAGAAGAGACCCAGTACTTC	CASSTLAGGEETQYF
.	TRBV4-2	TRBJ1-4	.	TGTGCCAGCAGCCAAGTGAGGCCTCAGGGGGAAAAACTGTTTTTT	CASSQVRPQGEKLFF